The 8 T cell receptor beta chains in this list originate from one sample, sequenced in a study of T cells after posttransplantation cyclophosphamide. Busulfan-fludarabine conditioning, marrow transplant, and cyclophosphamide on days +3 and +4 were administered. Profiled with immunoSEQ multiplex PCR; TCRdb holds only in-frame clones, not every one. The sample lists around 37,000 clones; around 80% were seen once. The sequenced sample was CD4+ T cells sorted from blood, obtained 1903 days after a stem cell transplant with posttransplant cyclophosphamide. Every receptor here comes from a female patient aged 40 to 55 who received an allogeneic stem cell transplant from a related donor, was CMV-positive, and had no GVHD. Some T cells may be graft donor cells.

This rearrangement joins TRBV18 to TRBJ1-5; TRBD1 aligns across 8 bases. The CDR3 runs 16 residues. V shed 5 bases and J 4 bases; nucleotides not matched to a gene: 10. Germline assignment: CDR1 KGHSH and CDR2 LQKENI. CDR3 in DNA: TGTGCCAGCTCATCCTTACGACAGGGGACTAATCAGCCCCAGCATTTT. This translates into CASSSLRQGTNQPQHF.

The V gene is TRBV7-9, the J gene TRBJ1-6; D perhaps matches TRBD1 (5 bases). CDR3 length: 17 amino acids. Germline CDR1 reads SEHNR; CDR2 reads FQNEAQ (reference sequence). V lost 5 bases and J 0 bases, leaving 14 bases between the germline ends. CDR3 coding DNA: TGTGCCAGCAGCACCGGGACTTTTGGCTCCTATAATTCACCCCTCCACTTT. Its protein is CASSTGTFGSYNSPLHF.

This sequence joins TRBV6-6 and TRBJ1-5; 7 bases map to TRBD1. The CDR3 runs 14 residues. The J segment lost 2 bases and the V segment lost 6 bases, leaving 4 bases of the junction unmatched. Germline V gives CDR1 MNHNY, CDR2 SVGAGI (reference sequence). CDR3: CASRSGTGNQPQHF. The CDR3 DNA is TGTGCCAGCAGGTCCGGGACAGGCAATCAGCCCCAGCATTTT.

This clone was seen a handful of times. J is TRBJ1-2 and V is TRBV6-1; 9 nucleotides agree with TRBD1. J lost 7 bases, V lost 4 bases, and 10 bases had no gene match. Germline lookup yields CDR1 MNHNS and CDR2 SASEGT. The CDR3 runs to 15 residues. CDR3 residues: CASSGYRGQRGGYTF. For the CDR3, the DNA is TGTGCCAGCAGTGGATACAGGGGGCAGAGAGGTGGCTACACCTTC.

The chain has TRBV5-4 and TRBJ1-6; tentatively, D is TRBD1 (5 bases). The V gene lost 1 base and the J gene lost 7 bases, with 18 bases spanning the gap. This CDR3 contains 17 residues. Germline V gene lookup returns CDR1 SGHNT and CDR2 YYREEE (reference sequence). DNA of the CDR3: TGTGCCAGCAGCTTGAATAGGGGCGCCACCAGAAATTCACCCCTCCACTTT. It yields the protein CASSLNRGATRNSPLHF.

The rearrangement links TRBV9 to TRBJ1-4; 9 bases align to TRBD1. The CDR3 runs to 14 residues. Looked up from germline, CDR1 is SGDLS and CDR2 is YYNGEE. With 4 bases clipped from V and 8 bases from J, the junction kept 6 bases outside the gene matches. CDR3 sequence: CASSRTGVEEKLFF. The CDR3 region has the DNA TGTGCCAGCAGCCGGACAGGGGTTGAGGAAAAACTGTTTTTT.

There are a few counts of this clone. The V call is TRBV6-1, the J call TRBJ2-7, with 7 bases matching TRBD1. With V trimmed by 8 bases and J by 2 bases, 9 bases remained unmatched. The CDR3 length is 14 residues. Germline CDR1 is MNHNS and CDR2 is SASEGT. The DNA of the CDR3 is TGTGCCAGCCTCTCAGGGGGAGTCCCCTACGAGCAGTACTTC. Translated: CASLSGGVPYEQYF.

The chain links TRBV5-1 to TRBJ2-3, with D possibly matching TRBD1 (6 bases). Germline CDR1 and CDR2: SGHRS and YFSETQ. Trimming cost V 5 bases and J 0 bases, with 13 bases left between them. There are 15 residues in the CDR3. The CDR3 DNA follows: TGCGCCAGCAGTATGACAGGTCCCAGCACAGATACGCAGTATTTT. It translates to CASSMTGPSTDTQYF.